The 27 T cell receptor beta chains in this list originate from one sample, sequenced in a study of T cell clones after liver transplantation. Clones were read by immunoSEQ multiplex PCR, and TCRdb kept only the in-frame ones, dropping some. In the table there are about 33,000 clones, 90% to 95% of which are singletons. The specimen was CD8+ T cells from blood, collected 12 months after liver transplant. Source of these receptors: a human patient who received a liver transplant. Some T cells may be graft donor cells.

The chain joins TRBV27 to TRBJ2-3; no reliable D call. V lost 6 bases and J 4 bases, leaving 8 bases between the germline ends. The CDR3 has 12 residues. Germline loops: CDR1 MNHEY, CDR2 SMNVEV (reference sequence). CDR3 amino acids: CASRKSADTQYF. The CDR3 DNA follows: TGTGCCAGCAGGAAGTCGGCAGATACGCAGTATTTT.

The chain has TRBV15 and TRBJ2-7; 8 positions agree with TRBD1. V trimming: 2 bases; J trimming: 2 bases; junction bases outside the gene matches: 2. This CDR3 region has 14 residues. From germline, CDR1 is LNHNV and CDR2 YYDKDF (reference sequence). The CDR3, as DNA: TGTGCCACCAGCAGACCAGGGGGCGCCTACGAGCAGTACTTC. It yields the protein CATSRPGGAYEQYF.

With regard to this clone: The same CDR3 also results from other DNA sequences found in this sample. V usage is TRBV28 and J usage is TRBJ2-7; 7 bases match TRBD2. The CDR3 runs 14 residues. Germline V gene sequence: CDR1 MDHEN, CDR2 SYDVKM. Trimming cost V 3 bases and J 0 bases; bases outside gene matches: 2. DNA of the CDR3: TGTGCCAGCAGTTTCGGCGGGAGCTCCTACGAGCAGTACTTC. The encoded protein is CASSFGGSSYEQYF.

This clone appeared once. CDR3 amino acids: CASSFQGDSSYEQYF. The CDR3 coding sequence is TGTGCCAGCAGTTTCCAAGGGGACAGCTCCTACGAGCAGTACTTC. The chain employs TRBV28 and TRBJ2-7; TRBD1 agrees at 7 bases. The CDR3 consists of 15 residues. Trimming removed 3 bases from V and 0 bases from J; junction bases left unmatched: 5. The germline CDR1 and CDR2 sequences are MDHEN and SYDVKM. Variable domain in full (rest from reference TRBV28 and TRBJ2-7): DVKVTQSSRYLVKRTGEKVFLECVQDMDHENMFWYRQDPGLGLRLIYFSYDVKMKEKGDIPEGYSVSREKKERFSLILESASTNQTSMYLCASSFQGDSSYEQYFGPGTRLTVT.

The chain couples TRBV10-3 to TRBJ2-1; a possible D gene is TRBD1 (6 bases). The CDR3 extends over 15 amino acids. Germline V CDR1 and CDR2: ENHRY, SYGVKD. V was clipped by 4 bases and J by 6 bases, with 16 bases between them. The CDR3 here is CAISGSYQGGNEQFF. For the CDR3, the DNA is TGTGCCATCAGTGGTTCGTACCAAGGGGGCAATGAGCAGTTCTTC.

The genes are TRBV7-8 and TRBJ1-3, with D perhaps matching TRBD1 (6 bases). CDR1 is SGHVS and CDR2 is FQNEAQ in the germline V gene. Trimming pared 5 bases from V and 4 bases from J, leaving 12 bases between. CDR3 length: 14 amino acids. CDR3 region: CASSLQGSGNTIYF. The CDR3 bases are TGTGCCAGCAGCCTACAGGGATCCGGAAACACCATATATTTT.

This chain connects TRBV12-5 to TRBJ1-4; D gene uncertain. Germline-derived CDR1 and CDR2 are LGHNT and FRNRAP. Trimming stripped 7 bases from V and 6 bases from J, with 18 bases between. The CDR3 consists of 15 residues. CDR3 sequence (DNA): TGTGCTAGTGCCTTATGGAACGCTGTCGATGAAAAACTGTTTTTT. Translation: CASALWNAVDEKLFF.

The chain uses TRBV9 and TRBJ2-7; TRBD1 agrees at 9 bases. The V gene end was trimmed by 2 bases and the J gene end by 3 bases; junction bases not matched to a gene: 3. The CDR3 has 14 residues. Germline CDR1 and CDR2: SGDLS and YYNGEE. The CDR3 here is CASSVDRGNYEQYF. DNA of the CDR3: TGTGCCAGCAGCGTCGACAGGGGGAACTACGAGCAGTACTTC.

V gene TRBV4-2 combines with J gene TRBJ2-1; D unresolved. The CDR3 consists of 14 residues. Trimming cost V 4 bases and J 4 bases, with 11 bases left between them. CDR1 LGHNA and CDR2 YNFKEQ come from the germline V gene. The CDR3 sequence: CASSPEEMYNEQFF. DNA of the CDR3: TGTGCCAGCAGCCCCGAAGAGATGTACAATGAGCAGTTCTTC.

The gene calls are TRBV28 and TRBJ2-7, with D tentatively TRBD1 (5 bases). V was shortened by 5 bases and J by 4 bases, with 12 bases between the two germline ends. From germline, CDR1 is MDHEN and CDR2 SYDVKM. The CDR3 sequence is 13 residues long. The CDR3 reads CASSEGAAYEQYF. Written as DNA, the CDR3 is TGTGCCAGCAGTGAAGGGGCCGCTTACGAGCAGTACTTC.

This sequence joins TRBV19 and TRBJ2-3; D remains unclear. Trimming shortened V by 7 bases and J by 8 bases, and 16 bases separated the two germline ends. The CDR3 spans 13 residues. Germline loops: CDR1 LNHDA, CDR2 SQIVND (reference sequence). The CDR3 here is CASTQDMSTTQYF. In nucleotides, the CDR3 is TGTGCCAGTACCCAAGACATGAGTACTACGCAGTATTTT.

CDR3 nucleotides: TGTGCCAGCTCACCTGCGGGACTAGCGGTCTACGAGCAGTACTTC. Its protein product is CASSPAGLAVYEQYF. The J gene is TRBJ2-7, the V gene TRBV18; 11 bases align to TRBD2. The CDR3 is made up of 15 amino acids. Trimming cost V 3 bases and J 3 bases; bases outside gene matches: 4. The germline V gene encodes CDR1 KGHSH and CDR2 LQKENI.

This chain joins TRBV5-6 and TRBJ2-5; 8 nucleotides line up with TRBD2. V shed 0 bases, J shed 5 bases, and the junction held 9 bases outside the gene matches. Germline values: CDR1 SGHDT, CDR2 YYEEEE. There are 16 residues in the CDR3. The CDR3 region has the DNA TGTGCCAGCAGCTTGGCCGGATCGTTAGCGGGGGAGACCCAGTACTTC. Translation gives CASSLAGSLAGETQYF.

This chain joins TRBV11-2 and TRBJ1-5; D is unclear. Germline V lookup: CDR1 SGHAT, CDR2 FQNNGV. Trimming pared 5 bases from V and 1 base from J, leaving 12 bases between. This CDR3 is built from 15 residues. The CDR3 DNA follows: TGTGCCAGCAGCCCTTTTGGTTACAGCAATCAGCCCCAGCATTTT. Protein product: CASSPFGYSNQPQHF.

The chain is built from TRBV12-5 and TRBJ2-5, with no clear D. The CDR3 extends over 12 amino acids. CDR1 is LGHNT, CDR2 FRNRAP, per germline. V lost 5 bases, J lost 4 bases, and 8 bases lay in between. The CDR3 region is CASGRTRETQYF. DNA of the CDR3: TGTGCTAGTGGTCGGACCCGAGAGACCCAGTACTTC.

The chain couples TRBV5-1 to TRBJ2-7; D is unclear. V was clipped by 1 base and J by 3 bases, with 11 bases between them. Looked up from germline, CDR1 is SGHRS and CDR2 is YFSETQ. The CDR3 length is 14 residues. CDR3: CASSLFAVHYEQYF. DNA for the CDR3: TGCGCCAGCAGCTTGTTCGCGGTACACTACGAGCAGTACTTC.

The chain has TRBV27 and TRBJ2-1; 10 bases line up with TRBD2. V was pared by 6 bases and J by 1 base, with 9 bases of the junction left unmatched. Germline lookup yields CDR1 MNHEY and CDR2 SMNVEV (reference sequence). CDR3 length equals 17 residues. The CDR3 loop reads CASSSGTSVFSYNEQFF. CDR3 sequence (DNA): TGTGCCAGCAGCTCCGGGACTAGCGTATTTTCCTACAATGAGCAGTTCTTC.

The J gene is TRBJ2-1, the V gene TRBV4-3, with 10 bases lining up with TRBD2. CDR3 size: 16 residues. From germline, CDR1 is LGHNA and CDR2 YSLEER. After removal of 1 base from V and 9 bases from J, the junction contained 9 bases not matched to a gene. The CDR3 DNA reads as TGCGCCAGCAGCCAAGTTATAAGCGGGAGGGGGCTTGAGCAGTTCTTC. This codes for CASSQVISGRGLEQFF.

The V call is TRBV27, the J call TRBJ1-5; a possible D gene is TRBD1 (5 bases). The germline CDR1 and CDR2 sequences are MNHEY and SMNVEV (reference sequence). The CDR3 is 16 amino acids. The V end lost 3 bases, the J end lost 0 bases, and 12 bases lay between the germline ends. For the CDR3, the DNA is TGTGCCAGCAGTTTCCGGGACGGAGGTAGCAATCAGCCCCAGCATTTT. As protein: CASSFRDGGSNQPQHF.

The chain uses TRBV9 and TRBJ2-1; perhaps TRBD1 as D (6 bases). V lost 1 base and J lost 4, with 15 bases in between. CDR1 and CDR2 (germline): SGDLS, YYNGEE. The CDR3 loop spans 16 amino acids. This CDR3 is CASSVRWQGLYNEQFF. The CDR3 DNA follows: TGTGCCAGCAGCGTAAGGTGGCAGGGGCTATACAATGAGCAGTTCTTC.

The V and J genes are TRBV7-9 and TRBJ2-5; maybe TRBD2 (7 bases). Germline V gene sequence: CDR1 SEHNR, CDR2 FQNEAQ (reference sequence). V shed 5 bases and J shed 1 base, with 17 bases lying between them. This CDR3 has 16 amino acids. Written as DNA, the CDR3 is TGTGCCAGCAGCCCGCGGGGAGGGGGTCTCCAAGAGACCCAGTACTTC. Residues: CASSPRGGGLQETQYF.

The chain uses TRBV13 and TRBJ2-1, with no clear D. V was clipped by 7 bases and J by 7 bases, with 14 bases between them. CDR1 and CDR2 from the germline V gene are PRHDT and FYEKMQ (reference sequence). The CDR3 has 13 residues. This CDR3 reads CASTSETRNEQFF. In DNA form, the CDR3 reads TGTGCCAGCACCTCCGAGACCAGGAATGAGCAGTTCTTC.

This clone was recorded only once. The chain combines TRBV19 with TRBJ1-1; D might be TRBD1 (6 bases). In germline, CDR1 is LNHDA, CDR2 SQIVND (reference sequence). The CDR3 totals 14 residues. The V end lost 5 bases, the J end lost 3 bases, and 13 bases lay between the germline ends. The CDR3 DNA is TGTGCCAGTAGTGACAGGCAGCCCCACACTGAAGCTTTCTTT. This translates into CASSDRQPHTEAFF.

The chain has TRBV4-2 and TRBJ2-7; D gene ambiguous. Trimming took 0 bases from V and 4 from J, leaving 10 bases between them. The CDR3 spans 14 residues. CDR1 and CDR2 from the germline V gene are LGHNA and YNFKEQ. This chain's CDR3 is CASSQDFTQYEQYF. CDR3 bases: TGTGCCAGCAGCCAAGATTTTACTCAATACGAGCAGTACTTC.

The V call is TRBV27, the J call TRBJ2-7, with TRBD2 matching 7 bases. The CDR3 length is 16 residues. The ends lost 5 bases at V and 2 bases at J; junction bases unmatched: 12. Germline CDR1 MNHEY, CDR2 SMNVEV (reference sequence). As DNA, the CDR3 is TGTGCCAGCAGTCCAGCAGGTAGCGGGCTAACCTACGAGCAGTACTTC. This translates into CASSPAGSGLTYEQYF.

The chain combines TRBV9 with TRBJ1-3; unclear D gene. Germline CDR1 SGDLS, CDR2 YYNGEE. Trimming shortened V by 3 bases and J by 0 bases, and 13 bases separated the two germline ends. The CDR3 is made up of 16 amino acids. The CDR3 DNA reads TGTGCCAGCAGCGAAGATCCGGGTCCCTCTGGAAACACCATATATTTT. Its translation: CASSEDPGPSGNTIYF.

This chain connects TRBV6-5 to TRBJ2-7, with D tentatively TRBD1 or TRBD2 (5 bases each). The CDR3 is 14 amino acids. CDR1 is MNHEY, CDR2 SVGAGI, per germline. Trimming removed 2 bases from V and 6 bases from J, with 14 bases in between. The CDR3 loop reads CASSYGGSAFEQYF. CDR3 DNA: TGTGCCAGCAGTTACGGGGGATCCGCCTTCGAGCAGTACTTC.